The clone carrying this T cell receptor beta chain was detected once. Its specificity is unknown. The data were taken from a study of cytomegalovirus exposure and HLA in healthy donors. Study-wide points: Later work found that TCR association rates differed between HLA loci; DRB1 had the most and HLA-C the fewest.

The primer mix had 60 Vbeta and 13 Jbeta primers. The repertoire was sequenced with immunoSEQ multiplex PCR; TCRdb's copy has only in-frame clones and lacks some. The sample shows 170,000 or so clones, roughly 78% of them seen only once. This CDR3 region has 16 residues. V was clipped by 2 bases and J by 4 bases; unmatched bases: 10. The germline gives CDR1 SGHNT, CDR2 YYREEE (reference sequence). The J gene is TRBJ2-3, the V gene TRBV5-4; 7 bases are shared with TRBD1. Input material: PBMCs. This clonotype originated in a woman in her thirties or forties in good health and CMV-seronegative. The CDR3 DNA sequence: TGTGCCAGCAGCTTAAGCGGCAGGGGGTGGCCAGATACGCAGTATTTT. This gives the protein CASSLSGRGWPDTQYF.